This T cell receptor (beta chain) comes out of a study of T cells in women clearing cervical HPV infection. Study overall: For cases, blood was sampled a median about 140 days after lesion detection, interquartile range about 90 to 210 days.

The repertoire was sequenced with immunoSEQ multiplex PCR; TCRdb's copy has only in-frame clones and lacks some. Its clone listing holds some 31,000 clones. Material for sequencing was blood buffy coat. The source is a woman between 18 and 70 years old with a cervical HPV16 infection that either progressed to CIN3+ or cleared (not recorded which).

Here the CDR3 reads CSACQGLGTEAFF. Incomplete CDR3 DNA: TGCAGCGCATGTCAGGGGTTAGGCACTGAA. The rearrangement uses TRBV29-1 and TRBJ1-1; possible D gene TRBD1, 6 bases. The read stops 3 residues short of the end of the CDR3; the missing end is completed from the germline J gene. This CDR3 contains 13 residues. Germline loops: CDR1 SQVTM, CDR2 ANQGSEA. V lost 7 bases to trimming and J lost 4 bases, with 16 bases between them.